The present T cell receptor (beta chain) was sequenced within a study of cytotoxic CD8 clonotypes in ibrutinib-treated CLL. Germline values: CDR1 SGHAT, CDR2 FQNNGV. Deletions cut 6 bases from V and 5 bases from J, with 10 bases between. The CDR3 has 12 residues. Method: immunoSEQ multiplex PCR; TCRdb's copy keeps in-frame clones and lacks some. The data contain roughly 20,000 clones, around 68% of them singletons. V usage is TRBV11-2 and J usage is TRBJ1-1; D is unresolved. The TCR comes from a human donor with chronic lymphocytic leukemia. Sample: PBMCs, taken before ibrutinib treatment. The DNA of the CDR3 is TGTGCCAGCAGTCGTACGGGAACTGAAGCTTTCTTT. Translated: CASSRTGTEAFF.